These T cell receptor beta chains were read from a single sample in a study of control samples from healthy donors and cancer patients. Method: immunoSEQ multiplex PCR; TCRdb's copy keeps in-frame clones and lacks some. This repertoire shows about 72,000 clones, 85% to 95% found once; its top ten account for approximately 6%. What was sequenced was blood. These receptors all stem from a woman aged 55-75 years in good health. CDR3s include the opening cysteine and the closing phenylalanine or tryptophan. Each record gives: D gene, V gene, J gene, clone size, CDR3 protein, CDR3 DNA. The D gene is left open where the match is weak. Part of the rows lack a size; the others show once, few, many or a class for expanded clones.

-	TRBV29-1	TRBJ1-1	-	CSVGRENTEAFF	TGCAGCGTGGGGCGAGAGAACACTGAAGCTTTCTTT
TRBD1	TRBV30	TRBJ2-7	once	CATSTGVPYEQYF	TGTGCCACATCGACAGGGGTCCCCTACGAGCAGTACTTC
TRBD1	TRBV24-1	TRBJ2-2	-	CATSDRDRGFAGELFF	TGTGCCACCAGTGATCGGGACAGGGGGTTTGCCGGGGAGCTGTTTTTT
-	TRBV7-9	TRBJ2-1	-	CATMDSSPGVEQFF	TGTGCAACCATGGACAGCAGCCCCGGCGTGGAGCAGTTCTTC
-	TRBV4-3	TRBJ2-7	-	CASSQELRNEQYF	TGCGCCAGCAGCCAAGAGCTCAGGAACGAGCAGTACTTC
TRBD2	TRBV10-3	TRBJ2-1	-	CAISGLAGVNEQFF	TGTGCCATCAGTGGACTAGCGGGAGTCAATGAGCAGTTCTTC
-	TRBV7-8	TRBJ2-1	-	CASSLDRGAEQFF	TGTGCCAGCAGCTTAGATCGCGGGGCCGAGCAGTTCTTC
TRBD1	TRBV2	TRBJ2-5	-	CASSEVVQGAQYF	TGTGCCAGCAGTGAAGTCGTTCAGGGGGCCCAGTACTTC
TRBD2	TRBV7-9	TRBJ2-1	-	CASSSFRPSGRAKGEQFF	TGTGCCAGCAGCTCATTTCGCCCTAGCGGGAGGGCCAAAGGTGAGCAGTTCTTC
-	TRBV4-1	TRBJ1-2	-	CASSPTGGRGGGYTF	TGCGCCAGCAGCCCAACCGGGGGGCGCGGCGGTGGCTACACCTTC
-	TRBV18	TRBJ1-4	-	CASSPPWREGEKLFF	TGTGCCAGCTCACCACCGTGGAGGGAAGGCGAAAAACTGTTTTTT
-	TRBV3-1/TRBV3-2	TRBJ1-1	-	CASSLRNTEAFF	TGTGCCAGCAGCCTCAGGAACACTGAAGCTTTCTTT
-	TRBV9	TRBJ1-1	-	CASSVLVNTEAFF	TGTGCCAGCAGCGTTCTTGTGAACACTGAAGCTTTCTTT
-	TRBV15	TRBJ1-1	few	CATSRELSEAFF	TGTGCCACCAGCAGAGAGCTGAGTGAGGCTTTCTTT
-	TRBV6-5	TRBJ1-2	-	CASSQQGSYGYTF	TGTGCCAGCAGTCAACAGGGCAGCTATGGCTACACCTTC
TRBD1	TRBV5-5	TRBJ1-1	-	CASRQTGTENTEAFF	TGTGCCAGCAGACAAACCGGGACAGAGAACACTGAAGCTTTCTTT
-	TRBV12-3/TRBV12-4	TRBJ2-1	-	CASSGHYEQFF	TGTGCCAGCAGTGGTCATTATGAGCAGTTCTTC
TRBD1	TRBV5-1	TRBJ2-2	-	CASSLVPDRGLRGTGELFF	TGCGCCAGCAGCTTGGTTCCGGACAGGGGGCTGAGAGGAACCGGGGAGCTGTTTTTT
TRBD1	TRBV29-1	TRBJ2-5	-	CSVVDRVETQYF	TGCAGCGTTGTCGACAGGGTAGAGACCCAGTACTTC
-	TRBV5-1	TRBJ2-6	-	CASSLAGSGANVLTF	TGCGCCAGCAGCTTGGCAGGGTCTGGGGCCAACGTCCTGACTTTC
TRBD1	TRBV5-1	TRBJ2-7	-	CASSSGADRARYEQYF	TGCGCCAGCAGCTCGGGAGCGGACAGGGCGCGGTACGAGCAGTACTTC
-	TRBV30	TRBJ1-6	-	CAWSEGLVASPLHF	TGTGCCTGGAGTGAGGGCCTGGTGGCTTCACCCCTCCACTTT
-	TRBV6-5	TRBJ1-5	-	CASRQQGSNQPQHF	TGTGCCAGCAGGCAACAGGGAAGCAATCAGCCCCAGCATTTT
-	TRBV6-5	TRBJ1-1	-	CASSYPGTIAEAFF	TGTGCCAGCAGTTACCCAGGAACAATCGCTGAAGCTTTCTTT
-	TRBV7-9	TRBJ1-2	few	CASSGRDRGNYGYTF	TGTGCCAGCAGCGGACGGGACCGGGGGAACTATGGCTACACCTTC
-	TRBV24-1	TRBJ2-1	-	CATSDWGTPNEQFF	TGTGCCACCAGTGATTGGGGGACTCCCAATGAGCAGTTCTTC
-	TRBV30	TRBJ1-4	-	CAWTWGGNEKLFF	TGTGCCTGGACCTGGGGGGGGAATGAAAAACTGTTTTTT
-	TRBV9	TRBJ1-2	-	CASSVEGMNYGYTF	TGCGCCAGCAGCGTAGAAGGGATGAACTATGGCTACACCTTC
TRBD1	TRBV9	TRBJ1-4	-	CASSLGQGTNEKLFF	TGTGCCAGCAGCCTCGGACAGGGCACTAATGAAAAACTGTTTTTT
TRBD2	TRBV10-1	TRBJ2-7	few	CASRSLTSHTYEQYF	TGCGCCAGCCGCTCCCTGACTAGCCATACCTACGAGCAGTACTTC
-	TRBV3-1/TRBV3-2	TRBJ1-1	-	CASSLVGGAGNTEAFF	TGTGCCAGCAGCCTGGTCGGGGGGGCCGGGAACACTGAAGCTTTCTTT
TRBD1	TRBV23-1	TRBJ1-2	-	CASSHPGQNYGYTF	TGCGCCAGCAGTCATCCGGGACAGAACTATGGCTACACCTTC
-	TRBV28	TRBJ1-1	-	CASSTMIEAFF	TGTGCCAGCAGCACCATGATTGAAGCTTTCTTT
-	TRBV10-2	TRBJ2-7	few	CASTTGNYEQYF	TGCGCCAGCACGACGGGGAACTACGAGCAGTACTTC
-	TRBV28	TRBJ1-2	-	CASSQSPNYGYTF	TGTGCCAGCAGCCAGTCACCCAACTATGGCTACACCTTC
TRBD1	TRBV6-5	TRBJ1-1	-	CARRRTGGLNTEAFF	TGTGCCAGACGGAGGACAGGGGGTTTAAACACTGAAGCTTTCTTT